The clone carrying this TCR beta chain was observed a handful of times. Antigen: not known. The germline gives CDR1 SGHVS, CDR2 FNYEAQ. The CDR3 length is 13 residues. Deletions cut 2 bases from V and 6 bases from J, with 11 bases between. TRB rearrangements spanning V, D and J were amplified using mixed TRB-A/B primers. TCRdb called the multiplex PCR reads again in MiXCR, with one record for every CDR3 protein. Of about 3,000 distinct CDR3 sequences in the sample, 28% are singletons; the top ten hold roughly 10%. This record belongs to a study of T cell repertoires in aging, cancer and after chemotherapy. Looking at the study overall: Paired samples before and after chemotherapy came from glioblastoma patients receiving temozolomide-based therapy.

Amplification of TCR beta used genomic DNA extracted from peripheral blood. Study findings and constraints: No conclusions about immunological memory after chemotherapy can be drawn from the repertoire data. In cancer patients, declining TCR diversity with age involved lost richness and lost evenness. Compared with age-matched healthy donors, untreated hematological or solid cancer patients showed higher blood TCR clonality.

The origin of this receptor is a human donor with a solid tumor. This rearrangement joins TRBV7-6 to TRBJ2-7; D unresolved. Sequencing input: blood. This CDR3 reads CASSLWEPGEQYF. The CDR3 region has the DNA TGTGCCAGCAGCTTATGGGAACCCGGCGAGCAGTACTTC.